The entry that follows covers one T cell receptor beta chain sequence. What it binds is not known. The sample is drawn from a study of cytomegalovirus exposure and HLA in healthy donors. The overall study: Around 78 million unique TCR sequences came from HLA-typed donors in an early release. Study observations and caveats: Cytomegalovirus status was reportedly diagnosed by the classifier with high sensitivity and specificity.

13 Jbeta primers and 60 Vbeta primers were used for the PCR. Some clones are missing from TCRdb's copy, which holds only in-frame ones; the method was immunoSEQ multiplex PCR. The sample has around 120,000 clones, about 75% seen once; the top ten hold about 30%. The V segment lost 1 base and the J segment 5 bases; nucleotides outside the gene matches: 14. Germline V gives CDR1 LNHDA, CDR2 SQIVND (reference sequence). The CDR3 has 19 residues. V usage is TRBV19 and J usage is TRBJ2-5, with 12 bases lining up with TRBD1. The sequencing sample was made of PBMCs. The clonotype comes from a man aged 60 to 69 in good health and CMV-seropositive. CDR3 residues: CASSIGYMGTGGLRETQYF. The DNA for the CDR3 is TGTGCCAGTAGTATAGGTTATATGGGGACAGGGGGCCTCAGGGAGACCCAGTACTTC.